Presented here are 27 T cell receptor beta chains from one specimen sequenced in a study of Ad26.COV2.S vaccination and SARS-CoV-2 variants. Treatment given: around 19 received Ad26.COV2.S at low or high dose, single or two shots; about 5 received placebo; per-sample allocation not given. Repertoires come from day 63 after the first vaccine or placebo injection. The table came from immunoSEQ multiplex PCR; TCRdb's copy has only in-frame clones and leaves some out. The sample holds roughly 700,000 clones; 80% to 90% are singletons and the top ten take about 1.5%. Sequences were derived from peripheral blood, sampled in a trial of Ad26.COV2.S vaccine versus placebo. The receptors were sampled from a person between 18 and 59 years old who received the Ad26.COV2.S COVID-19 vaccine or a placebo.

The gene calls are TRBV5-1 and TRBJ1-5; D gene uncertain. The CDR3 runs 13 residues. Per the germline V gene, CDR1 is SGHRS and CDR2 is YFSETQ. The V end was cut by 4 bases, the J end by 5 bases, with 10 bases between. As DNA, the CDR3 is TGCGCCAGCAGCCCCGGACTAGATCAGCCCCAGCATTTT. Residues: CASSPGLDQPQHF.

The chain recombines TRBV2 with TRBJ1-4; 8 nucleotides line up with TRBD1. V shed 2 bases and J 7 bases; nucleotides not matched to a gene: 3. Per germline, CDR1 SNHLY and CDR2 FYNNEI. The CDR3 contains 14 residues. The CDR3 DNA reads as TGTGCCAGCAGTGAACAGGGGGCCATTGAAAAACTGTTTTTT. Amino acid sequence: CASSEQGAIEKLFF.

On this clone itself: Other DNA sequences in the sample encode the same CDR3. The chain has TRBV30 and TRBJ2-2; the D is unclear. The CDR3 totals 12 residues. The germline V gene encodes CDR1 GTSNPN and CDR2 SVGIG (reference sequence). The V gene lost 1 base and the J gene lost 4 bases, with 4 bases spanning the gap. Here the CDR3 reads CAWSDSTGELFF. The CDR3 DNA reads TGTGCCTGGAGTGATTCCACCGGGGAGCTGTTTTTT.

J is TRBJ2-3 and V is TRBV5-6; D remains ambiguous. The V and J ends lost 6 bases and 6 bases respectively, with 11 bases between them. This CDR3 has 12 amino acids. The germline gives CDR1 SGHDT, CDR2 YYEEEE. The CDR3 DNA sequence: TGTGCCAGCACCCTCGGTGGGGATACGCAGTATTTT. Translated: CASTLGGDTQYF.

This chain uses TRBV7-3 with TRBJ1-6; TRBD1 aligns across 7 bases. In germline, CDR1 is SGHTA, CDR2 FQGTGA. V shed 6 bases and J 10 bases; nucleotides not matched to a gene: 9. This CDR3 region has 14 residues. The CDR3 nucleotides are TGTGCCAGCAGTCATGGACAGGCCGGCTCACCCCTCCACTTT. Amino acid sequence: CASSHGQAGSPLHF.

The table lists this clone with a count of one. The chain couples TRBV3-1 (or the pseudogene TRBV3-2) to TRBJ1-1, with D unresolved. Germline-derived CDR1 and CDR2 are LGHDT and YNNKEL (reference sequence). Trimming took 4 bases from V and 3 from J, leaving 9 bases between them. The CDR3 loop spans 13 amino acids. CDR3 sequence (DNA): TGTGCCAGCAGCCCCGGACGGGACACTGAAGCTTTCTTT. Its translation is CASSPGRDTEAFF.

This sequence joins TRBV24-1 and TRBJ2-2, with a possible D match to TRBD1 (6 bases). The V end was cut by 5 bases, the J end by 4 bases, with 13 bases between. In germline, CDR1 is KGHDR, CDR2 SFDVKD. This CDR3 is 15 amino acids long. CDR3 DNA sequence: TGTGCCACCAGTGGGTCGGGACATGGCACCGGGGAGCTGTTTTTT. Residues: CATSGSGHGTGELFF.

The genes are TRBV7-9 and TRBJ2-3; D is uncertain. Trimming took off 4 bases at V and 1 base at J, with 3 bases between the two ends. Germline V CDR1 and CDR2: SEHNR, FQNEAQ (reference sequence). The CDR3 runs 12 residues. CDR3 sequence: CASSWGTDTQYF. CDR3 DNA sequence: TGTGCCAGCAGCTGGGGCACAGATACGCAGTATTTT.

This rearrangement joins TRBV3-1 (or the pseudogene TRBV3-2) to TRBJ1-5; D not certain. V shed 3 bases and J shed 5 bases, with 11 bases lying between them. The CDR3 is made up of 14 amino acids. Per the germline V gene, CDR1 is LGHDT and CDR2 is YNNKEL (reference sequence). The CDR3 region has the DNA TGTGCCAGCAGCCATGATGGAGAGGATCAGCCCCAGCATTTT. Translating gives CASSHDGEDQPQHF.

CDR3 nucleotide sequence: TGTGCCAGCAGCTCACGCCCTACAGTGAACTCTGGAAACACCATATATTTT. It yields the protein CASSSRPTVNSGNTIYF. The gene calls are TRBV5-4 and TRBJ1-3; D remains unclear. In germline, CDR1 is SGHNT, CDR2 YYREEE (reference sequence). V was shortened by 3 bases and J by 0 bases, with 16 bases between the two germline ends. The CDR3 runs to 17 residues.

The CDR3 DNA sequence: TGCGCCAGCGCAGGGGGCCCGAACACTGAAGCTTTCTTT. Amino acid sequence: CASAGGPNTEAFF. This chain uses TRBV5-1 with TRBJ1-1, with TRBD1 matching over 8 bases. V was pared by 7 bases and J by 1 base, with 3 bases of the junction left unmatched. Germline-derived CDR1 and CDR2 are SGHRS and YFSETQ. The CDR3 is made up of 13 amino acids.

The CDR3 DNA follows: TGCGCCAGCAGCCAACCAGGCACAGATACGCAGTATTTT. This encodes CASSQPGTDTQYF. The chain links TRBV4-3 to TRBJ2-3; no firm D call. Germline lookup yields CDR1 LGHNA and CDR2 YSLEER. This CDR3 spans 13 amino acids. Trimming took 2 bases from V and 1 from J, leaving 4 bases between them.

The chain has TRBV7-3 and TRBJ2-5; no clear D gene. The CDR3 has 14 amino acids. V was trimmed by 2 bases and J by 5 bases, leaving 12 bases between them. Germline CDR1 reads SGHTA; CDR2 reads FQGTGA. Written as DNA, the CDR3 is TGTGCCAGCAGCTTAGAACGGGCAACGGAGACCCAGTACTTC. This translates into CASSLERATETQYF.

This sequence joins TRBV7-9 and TRBJ2-3; possible D gene TRBD2, 5 bases. Germline CDR1 is SEHNR and CDR2 is FQNEAQ (reference sequence). CDR3 length: 14 amino acids. V gave up 8 bases and J gave up 5 bases, with 17 bases separating them. In nucleotides, the CDR3 is TGTGCCAGCGGGGAGTTCCAGCGAGGAGATACGCAGTATTTT. Protein product: CASGEFQRGDTQYF.

J is TRBJ2-5 and V is TRBV3-1 (or the pseudogene TRBV3-2), with 10 bases lining up with TRBD2. With V trimmed by 4 bases and J by 1 base, 3 bases remained unmatched. Germline V gene lookup returns CDR1 LGHDT and CDR2 YNNKEL (reference sequence). This CDR3 has 15 amino acids. CDR3 in amino acids: CASSLSGGPQETQYF. The CDR3 region has the DNA TGTGCCAGCAGCCTTAGCGGGGGGCCCCAAGAGACCCAGTACTTC.

This clone occurred a few times. The chain carries TRBV19 and TRBJ1-5; a possible D gene is TRBD1 (5 bases). V lost 0 bases to trimming and J lost 0 bases, with 6 bases between them. CDR3 length: 15 residues. The germline V gene has CDR1 LNHDA and CDR2 SQIVND (reference sequence). CDR3 loop: CASSIEGLSNQPQHF. CDR3 sequence (DNA): TGTGCCAGTAGTATAGAGGGACTTAGCAATCAGCCCCAGCATTTT.

The gene calls are TRBV19 and TRBJ1-6; D possibly corresponds to TRBD1 (5 bases). The CDR3 has 15 amino acids. The V end lost 3 bases, the J end lost 14 bases, and 20 bases lay between the germline ends. Germline values: CDR1 LNHDA, CDR2 SQIVND (reference sequence). CDR3 region: CASSIVVGLRESLHF. CDR3 DNA: TGTGCCAGTAGTATCGTCGTAGGTCTCAGGGAGTCCCTCCACTTT.

A single count supports this clone. V usage is TRBV10-3 and J usage is TRBJ2-5; TRBD1 agrees at 9 bases. CDR3 length: 12 amino acids. V dropped 6 bases and J dropped 4; count of bases not matched to a gene: 0. The germline V gene has CDR1 ENHRY and CDR2 SYGVKD. Written as DNA, the CDR3 is TGTGCCATCAGGACAGGGGGAGAGACCCAGTACTTC. This gives the protein CAIRTGGETQYF.

V usage is TRBV19 and J usage is TRBJ2-3; D perhaps matches TRBD1 (6 bases). This CDR3 region has 14 residues. Trimming left V 5 bases short and J 3 bases short, with 12 bases between. Germline V CDR1 and CDR2: LNHDA, SQIVND (reference sequence). CDR3 nucleotide sequence: TGTGCCAGTAGTCCACAGGGTAGGACAGATACGCAGTATTTT. This translates into CASSPQGRTDTQYF.

The rearrangement links TRBV6-5 to TRBJ1-2; 8 nucleotides agree with TRBD1. CDR1 is MNHEY and CDR2 is SVGAGI in the germline V gene. V gave up 8 bases and J gave up 1 base; unmatched junction bases: 3. CDR3 length: 13 amino acids. CDR3 coding DNA: TGTGCCAGCCTACAGGGGGTTAACTATGGCTACACCTTC. Its translation is CASLQGVNYGYTF.

The chain is built from TRBV7-9 and TRBJ2-7; tentatively, D is TRBD1 (5 bases). V shed 4 bases and J shed 4 bases, with 17 bases lying between them. In germline, CDR1 is SEHNR, CDR2 FQNEAQ (reference sequence). The CDR3 runs to 15 residues. In nucleotides, the CDR3 is TGTGCCAGCAGCTCACCGACAGACCGAGCGTACGAGCAGTACTTC. Protein sequence: CASSSPTDRAYEQYF. Drawing the rest from reference TRBV7-9 and TRBJ2-7, the complete variable domain is DTGVSQNPRHKITKRGQNVTFRCDPISEHNRLYWYRQTLGQGPEFLTYFQNEAQLEKSRLLSDRFSAERPKGSFSTLEIQRTEQGDSAMYLCASSSPTDRAYEQYFGPGTRLTVT.

V usage is TRBV2 and J usage is TRBJ2-2; D remains unclear. The CDR3 has 14 residues. Trimming stripped 4 bases from V and 1 base from J, with 7 bases between. Germline lookup yields CDR1 SNHLY and CDR2 FYNNEI. The CDR3, as DNA: TGTGCCAGCAGTGGGCAAGTGAACACCGGGGAGCTGTTTTTT. Protein product: CASSGQVNTGELFF. Together with reference TRBV2 and TRBJ2-2, the CDR3 gives the full variable domain: EPEVTQTPSHQVTQMGQEVILRCVPISNHLYFYWYRQILGQKVEFLVSFYNNEISEKSEIFDDQFSVERPDGSNFTLKIRSTKLEDSAMYFCASSGQVNTGELFFGEGSRLTVL.

V is TRBV5-4 and J is TRBJ2-7; 7 positions agree with TRBD1. This CDR3 spans 16 amino acids. From germline, CDR1 is SGHNT and CDR2 YYREEE (reference sequence). J lost 4 bases, V lost 0 bases, and 10 bases had no gene match. The CDR3 DNA sequence: TGTGCCAGCAGCTTGGCGGGGACAGACACCCAGTACGAGCAGTACTTC. Its protein product is CASSLAGTDTQYEQYF.

This clone was picked up one time. The rearrangement uses TRBV5-5 and TRBJ2-1; maybe TRBD2 (6 bases). Germline assignment: CDR1 SGHKS and CDR2 YYEKEE (reference sequence). The ends were cut back, 4 bases at V and 5 bases at J, with 16 bases in the middle. The CDR3 has 15 amino acids. The CDR3 reads CASSPGSGRHNEQFF. Written as DNA, the CDR3 is TGTGCCAGCAGCCCTGGATCGGGGAGGCACAATGAGCAGTTCTTC.

This clone was observed once. This rearrangement joins TRBV27 to TRBJ2-1, with 8 nucleotides matching TRBD2. V dropped 3 bases and J dropped 8; count of bases not matched to a gene: 6. Germline values: CDR1 MNHEY, CDR2 SMNVEV (reference sequence). This CDR3 region has 14 residues. This chain's CDR3 is CASSFSGGRHEQFF. CDR3 DNA: TGTGCCAGCAGTTTCTCGGGAGGGAGGCATGAGCAGTTCTTC.

This clone was detected only a few times. This chain joins TRBV2 and TRBJ1-3, with 7 positions matching TRBD1. This CDR3 has 14 residues. CDR1 SNHLY and CDR2 FYNNEI come from the germline V gene. Unmatched junction bases numbered 8, after V lost 9 bases and J lost 3 bases. The CDR3 reads CARSRDSLGNTIYF. CDR3 sequence (DNA): TGTGCCAGGTCCCGGGACAGCCTTGGAAACACCATATATTTT.

The chain has TRBV7-3 and TRBJ2-1, with D possibly being TRBD1 or TRBD2 (6 bases each). Trimming removed 5 bases from V and 9 bases from J, with 17 bases in between. The CDR3 runs to 14 residues. CDR1 SGHTA and CDR2 FQGTGA come from the germline V gene. The CDR3 sequence is CASSLNGGRGEQFF. The CDR3 DNA is TGTGCCAGCAGCCTCAACGGGGGCCGGGGTGAGCAGTTCTTC.